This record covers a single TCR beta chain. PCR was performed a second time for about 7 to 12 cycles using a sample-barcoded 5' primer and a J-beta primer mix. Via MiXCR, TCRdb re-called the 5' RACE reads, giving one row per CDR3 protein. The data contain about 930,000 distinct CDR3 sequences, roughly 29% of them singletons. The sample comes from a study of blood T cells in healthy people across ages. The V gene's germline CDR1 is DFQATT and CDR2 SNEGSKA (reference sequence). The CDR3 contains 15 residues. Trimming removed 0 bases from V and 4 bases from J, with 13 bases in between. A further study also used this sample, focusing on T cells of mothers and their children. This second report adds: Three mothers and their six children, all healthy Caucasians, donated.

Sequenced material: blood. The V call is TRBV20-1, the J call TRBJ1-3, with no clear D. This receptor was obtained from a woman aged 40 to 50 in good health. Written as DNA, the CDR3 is TGCAGTGCTAGAGATCGATCAGGCCTCGGAAACACCATATATTTT. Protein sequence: CSARDRSGLGNTIYF.